This T cell receptor beta chain was profiled in a study of blood T cell repertoires in COVID-19. This study enrolled people aged 18 to 89 from about two dozen US geographic areas. Categorization into cohorts depended on clinical history that participants reported. The CDR3 is 14 residues long. Germline assignment: CDR1 SGDLS and CDR2 YYNGEE. Unmatched junction bases numbered 4, after V lost 4 bases and J lost 7 bases. How the authors handled the data: Scientists estimated how many nucleated cells there were by amplifying reference gene primers. Profiled with immunoSEQ multiplex PCR; TCRdb holds only in-frame clones, not every one. That table gives V, J and clone size, and the DNA gave D and trimming. The table has 400,000 or so clones, around 90% seen once.

The V and J genes are TRBV9 and TRBJ1-6, with 8 bases aligning to TRBD1. The sequenced material came from PBMCs or T cells enriched from blood (not recorded which). The TCR comes from a middle-aged woman with acute COVID-19. The CDR3 nucleotides read TGTGCCAGCAGCAGGGACAGGCTAAATTCACCCCTCCACTTT. It is translated as CASSRDRLNSPLHF. The whole variable domain, filled in from reference TRBV9 and TRBJ1-6, reads DSGVTQTPKHLITATGQRVTLRCSPRSGDLSVYWYQQSLDQGLQFLIQYYNGEERAKGNILERFSAQQFPDLHSELNLSSLELGDSALYFCASSRDRLNSPLHFGNGTRLTVT.